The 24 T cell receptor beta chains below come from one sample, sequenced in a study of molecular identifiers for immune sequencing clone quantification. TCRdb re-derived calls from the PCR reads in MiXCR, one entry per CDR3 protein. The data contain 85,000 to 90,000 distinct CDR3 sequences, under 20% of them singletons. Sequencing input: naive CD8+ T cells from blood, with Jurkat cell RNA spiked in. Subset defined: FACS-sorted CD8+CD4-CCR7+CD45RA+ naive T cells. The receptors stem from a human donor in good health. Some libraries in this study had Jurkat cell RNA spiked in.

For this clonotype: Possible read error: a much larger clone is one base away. The CDR3 region is CTSRPSPGYSGNTIYF. DNA of the CDR3: TGTACCAGCAGACCTTCCCCCGGATACTCTGGAAACACCATATATTTT. The chain joins TRBV12-3 or TRBV12-4 to TRBJ1-3; D gene uncertain. The CDR3 length is 16 residues.

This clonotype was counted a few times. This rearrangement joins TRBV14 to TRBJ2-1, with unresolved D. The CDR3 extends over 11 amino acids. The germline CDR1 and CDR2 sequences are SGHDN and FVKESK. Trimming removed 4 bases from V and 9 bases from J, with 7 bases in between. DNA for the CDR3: TGTGCCAGCAGCCTGTCGGGTGAGCAGTTCTTC. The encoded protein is CASSLSGEQFF.

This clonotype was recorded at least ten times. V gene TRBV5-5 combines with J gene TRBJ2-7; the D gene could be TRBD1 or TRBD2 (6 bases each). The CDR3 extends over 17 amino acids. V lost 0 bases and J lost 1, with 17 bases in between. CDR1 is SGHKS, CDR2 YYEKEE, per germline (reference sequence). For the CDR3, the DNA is TGTGCCAGCAGCTTGGTCCCGGGGGCTGGGGGTTCCTACGAGCAGTACTTC. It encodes CASSLVPGAGGSYEQYF.

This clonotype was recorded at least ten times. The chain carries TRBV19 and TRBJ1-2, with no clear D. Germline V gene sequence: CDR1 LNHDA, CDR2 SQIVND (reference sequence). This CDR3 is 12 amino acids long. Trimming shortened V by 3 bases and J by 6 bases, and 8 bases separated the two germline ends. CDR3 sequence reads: CASSIGDNGYTF. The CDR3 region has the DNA TGTGCCAGTAGTATTGGGGATAATGGCTACACCTTC.

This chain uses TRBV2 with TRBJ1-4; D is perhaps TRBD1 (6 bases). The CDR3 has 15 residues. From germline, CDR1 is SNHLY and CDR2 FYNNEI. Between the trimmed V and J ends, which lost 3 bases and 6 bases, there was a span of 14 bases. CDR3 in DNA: TGTGCCAGCAGTGACTGGGACACTCGGGATGAAAAACTGTTTTTT. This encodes CASSDWDTRDEKLFF.

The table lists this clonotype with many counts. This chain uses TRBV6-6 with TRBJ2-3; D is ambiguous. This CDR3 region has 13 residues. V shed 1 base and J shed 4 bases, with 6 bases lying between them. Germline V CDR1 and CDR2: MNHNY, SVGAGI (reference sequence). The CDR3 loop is CASSYFRADTQYF. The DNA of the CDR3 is TGTGCCAGCAGTTACTTCCGGGCAGATACGCAGTATTTT.

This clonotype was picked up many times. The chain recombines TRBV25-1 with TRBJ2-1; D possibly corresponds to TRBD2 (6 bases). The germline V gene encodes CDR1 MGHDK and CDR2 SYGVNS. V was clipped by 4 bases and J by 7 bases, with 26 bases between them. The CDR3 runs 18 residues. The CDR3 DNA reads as TGTGCCAGCAGTGGACCCGGGACTCAAATTGTTGGGCCTAATGAGCAGTTCTTC. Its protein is CASSGPGTQIVGPNEQFF.

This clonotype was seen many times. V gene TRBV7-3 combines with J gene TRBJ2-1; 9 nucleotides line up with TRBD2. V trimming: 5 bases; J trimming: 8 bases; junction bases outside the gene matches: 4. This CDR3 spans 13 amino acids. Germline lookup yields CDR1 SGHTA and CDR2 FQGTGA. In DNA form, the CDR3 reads TGTGCCAGCAGCCTTAGCGGGAGTTATGAGCAGTTCTTC. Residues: CASSLSGSYEQFF.

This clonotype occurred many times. This CDR3 is CASSPAMNYEQYF. In nucleotides, the CDR3 is TGTGCCAGTAGTCCGGCTATGAACTACGAGCAGTACTTC. This chain joins TRBV19 and TRBJ2-7; no clear D gene. V was cut by 5 bases and J by 3 bases, with 11 bases left in between. The germline V gene encodes CDR1 LNHDA and CDR2 SQIVND (reference sequence). The CDR3 runs to 13 residues.

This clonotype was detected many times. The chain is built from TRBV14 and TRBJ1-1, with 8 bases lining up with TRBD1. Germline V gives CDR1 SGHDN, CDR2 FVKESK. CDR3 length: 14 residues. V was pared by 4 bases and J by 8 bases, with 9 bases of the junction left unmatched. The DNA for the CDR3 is TGTGCCAGCAGCCGAATGGGGACAGGCACCGAAGCTTTCTTT. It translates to CASSRMGTGTEAFF.

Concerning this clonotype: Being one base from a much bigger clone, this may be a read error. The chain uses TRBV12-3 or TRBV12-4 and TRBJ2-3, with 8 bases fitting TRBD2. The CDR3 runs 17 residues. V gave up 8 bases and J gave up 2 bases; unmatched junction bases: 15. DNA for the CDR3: TGTGCCAGCGTTCCGGGGGGGGGGGGCCCCTACACAGATACGCAGTATTTT. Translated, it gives CASVPGGGGPYTDTQYF.

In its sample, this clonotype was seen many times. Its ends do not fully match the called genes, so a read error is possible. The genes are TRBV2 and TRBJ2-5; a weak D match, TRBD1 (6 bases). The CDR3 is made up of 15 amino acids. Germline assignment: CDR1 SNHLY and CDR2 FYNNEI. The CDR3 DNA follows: TGTGCCAGCAGCGAAGGGACAAGCTGGGGTGAGACCCAGTACTTC. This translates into CASSEGTSWGETQYF.

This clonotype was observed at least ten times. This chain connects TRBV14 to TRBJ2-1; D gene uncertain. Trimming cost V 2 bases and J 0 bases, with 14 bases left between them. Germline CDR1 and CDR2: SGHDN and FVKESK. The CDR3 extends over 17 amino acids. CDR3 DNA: TGTGCCAGCAGCCAACCCCGGGTCAGAAGCTCCTACAATGAGCAGTTCTTC. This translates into CASSQPRVRSSYNEQFF.

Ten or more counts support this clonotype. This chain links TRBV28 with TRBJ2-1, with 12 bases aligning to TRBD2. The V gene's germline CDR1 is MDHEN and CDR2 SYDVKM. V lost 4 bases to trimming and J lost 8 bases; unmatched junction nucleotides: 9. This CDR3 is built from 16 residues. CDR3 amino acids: CASSSLAGGYWDEQFF. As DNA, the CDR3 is TGTGCCAGCAGTTCTCTAGCGGGAGGGTATTGGGATGAGCAGTTCTTC.

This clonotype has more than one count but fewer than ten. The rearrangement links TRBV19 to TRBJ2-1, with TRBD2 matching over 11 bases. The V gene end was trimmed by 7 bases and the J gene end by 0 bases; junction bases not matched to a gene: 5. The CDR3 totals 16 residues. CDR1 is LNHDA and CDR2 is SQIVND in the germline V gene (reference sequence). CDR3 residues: CASTLAGGSSYNEQFF. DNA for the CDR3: TGTGCCAGTACCCTAGCGGGAGGCAGCTCCTACAATGAGCAGTTCTTC. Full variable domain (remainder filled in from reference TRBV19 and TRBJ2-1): DGGITQSPKYLFRKEGQNVTLSCEQNLNHDAMYWYRQDPGQGLRLIYYSQIVNDFQKGDIAEGYSVSREKKESFPLTVTSAQKNPTAFYLCASTLAGGSSYNEQFFGPGTRLTVL.

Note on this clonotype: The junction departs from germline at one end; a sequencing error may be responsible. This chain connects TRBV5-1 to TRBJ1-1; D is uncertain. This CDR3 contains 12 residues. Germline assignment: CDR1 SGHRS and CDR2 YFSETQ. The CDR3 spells CASSLGPGEAFF. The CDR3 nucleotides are TGCGCCAGCAGCTTGGGACCCGGTGAAGCCTTCTTT.

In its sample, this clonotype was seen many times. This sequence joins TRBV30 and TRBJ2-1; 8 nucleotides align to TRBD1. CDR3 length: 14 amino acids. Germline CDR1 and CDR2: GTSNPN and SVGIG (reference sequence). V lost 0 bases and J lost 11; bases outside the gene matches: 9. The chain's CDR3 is CAWSVTLAGGKQFF. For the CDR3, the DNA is TGTGCCTGGAGTGTAACCCTTGCAGGGGGCAAGCAGTTCTTC.

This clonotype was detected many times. The CDR3 sequence: CASSDYEQYF. The DNA for the CDR3 is TGTGCCAGCAGTGACTACGAGCAGTACTTC. This chain links TRBV2 with TRBJ2-7; no clear D. This CDR3 has 10 amino acids. Trimming pared 3 bases from V and 3 bases from J, leaving 0 bases between. Germline CDR1 reads SNHLY; CDR2 reads FYNNEI.

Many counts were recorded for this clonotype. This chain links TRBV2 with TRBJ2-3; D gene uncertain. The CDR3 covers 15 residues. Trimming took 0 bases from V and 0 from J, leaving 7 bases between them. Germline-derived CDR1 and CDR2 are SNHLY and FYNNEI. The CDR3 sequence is CASSEARSSTDTQYF. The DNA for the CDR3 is TGTGCCAGCAGTGAAGCGAGAAGCAGCACAGATACGCAGTATTTT.

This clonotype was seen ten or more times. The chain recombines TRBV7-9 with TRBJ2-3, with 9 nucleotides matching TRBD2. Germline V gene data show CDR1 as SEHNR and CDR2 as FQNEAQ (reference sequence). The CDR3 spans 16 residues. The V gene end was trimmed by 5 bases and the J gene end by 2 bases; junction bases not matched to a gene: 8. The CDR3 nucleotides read TGTGCCAGCAGCATGATTGGGACTAGCCTCACAGATACGCAGTATTTT. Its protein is CASSMIGTSLTDTQYF.

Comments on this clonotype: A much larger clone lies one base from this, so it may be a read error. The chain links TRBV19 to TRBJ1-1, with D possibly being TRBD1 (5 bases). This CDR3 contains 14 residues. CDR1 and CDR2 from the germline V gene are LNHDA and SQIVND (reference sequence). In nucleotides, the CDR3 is TGTGCCAGTAGTCCGCGGACACAGAACACTGAAGCTTCCTTT. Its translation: CASSPRTQNTEASF.

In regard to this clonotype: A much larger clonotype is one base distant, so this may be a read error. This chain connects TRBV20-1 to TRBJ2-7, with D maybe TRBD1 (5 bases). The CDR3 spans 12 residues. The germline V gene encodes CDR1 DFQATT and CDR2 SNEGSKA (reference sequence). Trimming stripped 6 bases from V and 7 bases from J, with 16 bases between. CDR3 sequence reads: CSASQGMGEQYF. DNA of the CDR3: TGCAGTGCCTCCCAGGGAATGGGGGAGCAGTACTTC.

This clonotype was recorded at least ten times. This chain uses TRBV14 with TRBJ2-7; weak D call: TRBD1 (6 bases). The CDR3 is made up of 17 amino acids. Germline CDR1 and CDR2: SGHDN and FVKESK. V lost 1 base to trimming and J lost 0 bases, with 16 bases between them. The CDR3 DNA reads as TGTGCCAGCAGCCAAGGGATACGGGACAAGAGCTCCTACGAGCAGTACTTC. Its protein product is CASSQGIRDKSSYEQYF.

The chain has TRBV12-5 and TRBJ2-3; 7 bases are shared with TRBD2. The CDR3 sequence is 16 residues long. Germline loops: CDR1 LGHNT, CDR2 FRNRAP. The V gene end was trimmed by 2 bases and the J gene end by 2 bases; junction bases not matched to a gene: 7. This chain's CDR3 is CASGLKERGYTDTQYF. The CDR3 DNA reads TGTGCTAGTGGTTTGAAGGAGCGGGGATACACAGATACGCAGTATTTT.